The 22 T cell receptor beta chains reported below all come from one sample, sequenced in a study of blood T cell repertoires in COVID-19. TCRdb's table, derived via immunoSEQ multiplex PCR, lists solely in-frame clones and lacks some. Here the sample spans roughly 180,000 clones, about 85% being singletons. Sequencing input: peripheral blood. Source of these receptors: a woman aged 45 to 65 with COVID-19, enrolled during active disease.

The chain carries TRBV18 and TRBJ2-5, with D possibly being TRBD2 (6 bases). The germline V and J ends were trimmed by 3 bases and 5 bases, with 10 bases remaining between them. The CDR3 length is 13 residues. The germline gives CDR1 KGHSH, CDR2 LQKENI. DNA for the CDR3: TGTGCCAGCTCACCTAGGGACTTGGAGACCCAGTACTTC. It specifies CASSPRDLETQYF.

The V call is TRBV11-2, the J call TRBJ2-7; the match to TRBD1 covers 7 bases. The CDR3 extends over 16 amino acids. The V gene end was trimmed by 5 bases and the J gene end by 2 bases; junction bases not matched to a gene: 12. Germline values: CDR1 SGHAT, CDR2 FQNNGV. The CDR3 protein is CASSKGGRGIAYEQYF. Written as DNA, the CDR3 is TGTGCCAGCAGCAAAGGGGGCAGGGGAATCGCCTACGAGCAGTACTTC.

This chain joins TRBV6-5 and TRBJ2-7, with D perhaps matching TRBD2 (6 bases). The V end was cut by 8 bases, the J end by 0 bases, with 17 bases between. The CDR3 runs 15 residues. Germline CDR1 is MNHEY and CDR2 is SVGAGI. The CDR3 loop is CASSGTSFSSYEQYF. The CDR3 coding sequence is TGTGCCAGCTCCGGGACTTCCTTCAGCTCCTACGAGCAGTACTTC.

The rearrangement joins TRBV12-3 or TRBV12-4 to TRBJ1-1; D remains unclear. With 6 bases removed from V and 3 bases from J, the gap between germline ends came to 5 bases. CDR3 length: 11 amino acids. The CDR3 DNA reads TGTGCCAGCAGCTCCTACACTGAAGCTTTCTTT. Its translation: CASSSYTEAFF.

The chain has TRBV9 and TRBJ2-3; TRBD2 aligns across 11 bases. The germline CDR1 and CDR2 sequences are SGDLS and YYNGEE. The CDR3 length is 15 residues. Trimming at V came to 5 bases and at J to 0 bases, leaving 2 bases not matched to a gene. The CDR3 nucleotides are TGTGCCAGCAGTCTAGCGGGGGGCAGCACAGATACGCAGTATTTT. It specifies CASSLAGGSTDTQYF.

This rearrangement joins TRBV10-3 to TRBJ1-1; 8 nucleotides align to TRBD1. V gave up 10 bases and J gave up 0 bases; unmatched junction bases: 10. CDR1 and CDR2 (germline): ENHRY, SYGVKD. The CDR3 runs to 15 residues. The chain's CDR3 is CATRGTGPMNTEAFF. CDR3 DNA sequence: TGTGCCACCAGAGGGACAGGACCGATGAACACTGAAGCTTTCTTT.

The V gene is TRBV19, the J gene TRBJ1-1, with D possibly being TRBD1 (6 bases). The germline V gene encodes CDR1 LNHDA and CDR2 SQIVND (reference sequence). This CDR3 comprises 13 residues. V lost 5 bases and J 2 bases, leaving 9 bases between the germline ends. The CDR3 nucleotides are TGTGCCAGTAGTGCACAGGGAAACACTGAAGCTTTCTTT. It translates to CASSAQGNTEAFF.

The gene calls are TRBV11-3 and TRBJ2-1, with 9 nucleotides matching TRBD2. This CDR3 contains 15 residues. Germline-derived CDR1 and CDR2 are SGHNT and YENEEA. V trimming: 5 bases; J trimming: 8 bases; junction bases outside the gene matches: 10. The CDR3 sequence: CASSRGGTSSDEQFF. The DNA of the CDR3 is TGTGCCAGCAGCCGGGGGGGGACTAGCAGCGATGAGCAGTTCTTC. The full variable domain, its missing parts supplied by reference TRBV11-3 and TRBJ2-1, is EAGVVQSPRYKIIEKKQPVAFWCNPISGHNTLYWYLQNLGQGPELLIRYENEEAVDDSQLPKDRFSAERLKGVDSTLKIQPAELGDSAVYLCASSRGGTSSDEQFFGPGTRLTVL.

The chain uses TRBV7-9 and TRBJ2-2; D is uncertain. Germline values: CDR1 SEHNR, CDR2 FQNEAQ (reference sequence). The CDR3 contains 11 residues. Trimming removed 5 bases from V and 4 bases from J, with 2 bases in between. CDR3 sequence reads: CASSRTGELFF. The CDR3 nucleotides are TGTGCCAGCAGCCGCACCGGGGAGCTGTTTTTT.

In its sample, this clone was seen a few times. The CDR3 nucleotides read TGCGCCAGCAGCCTAGATACAGGGGGCATTGCTGGAAACACCATATATTTT. Translating gives CASSLDTGGIAGNTIYF. The chain recombines TRBV4-1 with TRBJ1-3, with 9 positions matching TRBD1. The CDR3 consists of 17 residues. Losses at the gene ends were 4 bases for V and 2 bases for J; bases not matched to a gene: 9. Germline lookup yields CDR1 MGHRA and CDR2 YSYEKL.

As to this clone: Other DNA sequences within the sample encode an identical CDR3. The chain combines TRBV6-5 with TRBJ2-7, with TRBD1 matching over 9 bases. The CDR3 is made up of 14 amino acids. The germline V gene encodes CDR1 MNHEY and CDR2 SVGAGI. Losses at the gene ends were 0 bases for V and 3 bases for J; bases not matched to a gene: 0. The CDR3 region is CASSYSTGGYEQYF. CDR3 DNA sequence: TGTGCCAGCAGTTACTCGACAGGGGGCTACGAGCAGTACTTC.

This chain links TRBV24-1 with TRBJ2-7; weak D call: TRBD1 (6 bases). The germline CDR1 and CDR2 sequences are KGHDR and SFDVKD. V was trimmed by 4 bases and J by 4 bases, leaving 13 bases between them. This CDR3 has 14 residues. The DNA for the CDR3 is TGTGCCACCAGTGACCCAGGGACATCATACGAGCAGTACTTC. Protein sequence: CATSDPGTSYEQYF.

The CDR3 nucleotides read TGTGCCAGCACTCGGACAAGCCTCTATAATTCACCCCTCCACTTT. This gives the protein CASTRTSLYNSPLHF. J is TRBJ1-6 and V is TRBV6-5; possibly TRBD1 for D (5 bases). The CDR3 totals 15 residues. Per germline, CDR1 MNHEY and CDR2 SVGAGI. V lost 7 bases, J lost 3 bases, and 13 bases lay in between.

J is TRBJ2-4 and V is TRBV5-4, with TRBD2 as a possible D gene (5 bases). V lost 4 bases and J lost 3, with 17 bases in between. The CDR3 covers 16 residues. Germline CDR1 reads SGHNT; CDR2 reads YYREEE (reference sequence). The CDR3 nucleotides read TGTGCCAGCAGCGCCGGGGTGGGGTTTGACAAAAACATTCAGTACTTC. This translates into CASSAGVGFDKNIQYF.

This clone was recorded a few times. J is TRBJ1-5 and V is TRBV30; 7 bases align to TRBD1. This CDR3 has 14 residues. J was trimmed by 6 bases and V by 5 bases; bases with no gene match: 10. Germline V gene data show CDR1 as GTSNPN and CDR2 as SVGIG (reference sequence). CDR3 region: CAWSRDSNLQPQHF. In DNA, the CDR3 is TGTGCCTGGTCTAGGGACAGCAATCTTCAGCCCCAGCATTTT.

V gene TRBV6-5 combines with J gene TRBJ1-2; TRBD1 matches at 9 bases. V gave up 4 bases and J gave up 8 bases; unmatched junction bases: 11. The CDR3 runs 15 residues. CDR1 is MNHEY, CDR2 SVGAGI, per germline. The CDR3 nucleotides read TGTGCCAGCAGTTCGGGACAGGGTACCCTTCAGGGCTACACCTTC. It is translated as CASSSGQGTLQGYTF.

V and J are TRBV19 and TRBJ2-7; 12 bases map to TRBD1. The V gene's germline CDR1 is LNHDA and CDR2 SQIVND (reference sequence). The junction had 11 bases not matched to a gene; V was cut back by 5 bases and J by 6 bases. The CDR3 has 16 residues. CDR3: CASSRQGQGAIGEQYF. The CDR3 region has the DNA TGTGCCAGTAGTCGTCAGGGACAGGGGGCTATAGGCGAGCAGTACTTC. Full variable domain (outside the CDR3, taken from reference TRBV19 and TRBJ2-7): DGGITQSPKYLFRKEGQNVTLSCEQNLNHDAMYWYRQDPGQGLRLIYYSQIVNDFQKGDIAEGYSVSREKKESFPLTVTSAQKNPTAFYLCASSRQGQGAIGEQYFGPGTRLTVT.

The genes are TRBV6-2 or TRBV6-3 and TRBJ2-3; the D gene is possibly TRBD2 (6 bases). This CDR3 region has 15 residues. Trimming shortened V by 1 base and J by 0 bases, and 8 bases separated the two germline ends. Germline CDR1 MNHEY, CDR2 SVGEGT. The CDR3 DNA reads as TGTGCCAGCAGTTACTGGGGGGACAGCACAGATACGCAGTATTTT. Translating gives CASSYWGDSTDTQYF.

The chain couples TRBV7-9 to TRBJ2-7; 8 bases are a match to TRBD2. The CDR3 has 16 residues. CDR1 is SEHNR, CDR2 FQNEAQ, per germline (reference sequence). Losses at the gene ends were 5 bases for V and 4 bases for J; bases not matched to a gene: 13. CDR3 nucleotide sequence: TGTGCCAGCAGCGTGGGACCCGGGACGGGAGGGTACGAGCAGTACTTC. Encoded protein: CASSVGPGTGGYEQYF. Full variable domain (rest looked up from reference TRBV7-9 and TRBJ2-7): DTGVSQNPRHKITKRGQNVTFRCDPISEHNRLYWYRQTLGQGPEFLTYFQNEAQLEKSRLLSDRFSAERPKGSFSTLEIQRTEQGDSAMYLCASSVGPGTGGYEQYFGPGTRLTVT.

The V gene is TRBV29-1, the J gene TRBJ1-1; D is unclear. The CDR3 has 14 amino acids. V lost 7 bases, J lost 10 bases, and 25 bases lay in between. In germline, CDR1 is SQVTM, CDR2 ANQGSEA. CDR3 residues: CSDEPGQGGGRAFF. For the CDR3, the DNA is TGCAGCGACGAACCGGGCCAAGGTGGAGGACGAGCTTTCTTT. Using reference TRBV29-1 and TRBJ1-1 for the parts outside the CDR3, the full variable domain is SAVISQKPSRDICQRGTSLTIQCQVDSQVTMMFWYRQQPGQSLTLIATANQGSEATYESGFVIDKFPISRPNLTFSTLTVSNMSPEDSSIYLCSDEPGQGGGRAFFGQGTRLTVV.

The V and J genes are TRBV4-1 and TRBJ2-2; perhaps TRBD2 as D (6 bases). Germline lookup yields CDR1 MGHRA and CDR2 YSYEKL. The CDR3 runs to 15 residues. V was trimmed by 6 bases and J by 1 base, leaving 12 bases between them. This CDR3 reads CASSDPGGNTGELFF. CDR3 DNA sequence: TGCGCCAGCAGTGATCCCGGGGGGAACACCGGGGAGCTGTTTTTT.

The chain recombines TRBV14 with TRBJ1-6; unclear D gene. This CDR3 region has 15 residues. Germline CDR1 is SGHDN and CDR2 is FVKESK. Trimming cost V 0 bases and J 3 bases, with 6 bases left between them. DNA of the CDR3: TGTGCCAGCAGCCAAGATACACGCTATAATTCACCCCTCCACTTT. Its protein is CASSQDTRYNSPLHF.